This T cell receptor beta chain derives from a study of T cell changes during pregnancy in multiple sclerosis. Unmatched junction bases numbered 8, after V lost 3 bases and J lost 2 bases. CDR3 length: 17 residues. Germline V gives CDR1 LNHNV, CDR2 YYDKDF (reference sequence). Sequenced by immunoSEQ multiplex PCR; TCRdb stores in-frame clones only, minus some. The sample lists about 50,000 clones, roughly 95% occurring once. This chain connects TRBV15 to TRBJ2-3; 10 nucleotides agree with TRBD2. The origin of this receptor is a female donor with multiple sclerosis, enrolled in a pregnancy study. The sample was CD4+ T cells from peripheral blood mononuclear cells, taken in the third trimester of pregnancy. The CDR3 reads CATSRGLAGDDTDTQYF. The CDR3 DNA is TGTGCCACCAGCAGGGGTCTAGCGGGGGACGACACAGATACGCAGTATTTT.